This T cell receptor beta chain is drawn from a study of identical twins. Study-wide results and caveats: Low generation probability was overrepresented in out-of-frame alpha sequences shared by twins.

This CDR3 spans 14 amino acids. Germline V gene data show CDR1 as SEHNR and CDR2 as FQNEAQ (reference sequence). V gave up 3 bases and J gave up 2 bases, with 10 bases separating them. This clonotype turned up a few times. Antigen specificity is unknown. Healthy Caucasians were all of the donors. One entry per CDR3 protein results from TCRdb running MiXCR on the 5' RACE reads. The sample includes just over 450,000 distinct CDR3 sequences, approximately 15% of them seen just once. This same sample was also taken into another study, of yellow fever vaccine responses in identical twins.

Sample: CD4+ T cells sorted from blood. The genes are TRBV7-9 and TRBJ2-5; possible D gene TRBD1, 5 bases. This receptor was obtained from a woman between 18 and 29 years old in good health. CDR3 coding DNA: TGTGCCAGCAGCTTTTTGACAGAACAAGAGACCCAGTACTTC. Translated: CASSFLTEQETQYF.